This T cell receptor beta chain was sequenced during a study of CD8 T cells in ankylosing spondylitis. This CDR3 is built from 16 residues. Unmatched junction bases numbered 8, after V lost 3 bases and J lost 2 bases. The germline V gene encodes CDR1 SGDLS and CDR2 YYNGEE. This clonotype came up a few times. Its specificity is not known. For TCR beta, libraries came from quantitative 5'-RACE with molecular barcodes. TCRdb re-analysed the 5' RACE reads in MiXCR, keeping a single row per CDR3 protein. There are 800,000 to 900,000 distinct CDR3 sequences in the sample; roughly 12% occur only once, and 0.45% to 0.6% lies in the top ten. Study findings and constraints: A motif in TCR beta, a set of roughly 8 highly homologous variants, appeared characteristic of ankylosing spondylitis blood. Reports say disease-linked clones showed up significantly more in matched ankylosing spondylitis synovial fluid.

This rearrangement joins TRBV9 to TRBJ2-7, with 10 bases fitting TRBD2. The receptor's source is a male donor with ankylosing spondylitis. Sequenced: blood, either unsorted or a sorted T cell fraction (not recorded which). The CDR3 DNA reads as TGTGCCAGCAGCGCCCAAAGCGGGAGGGTGGCCTACGAGCAGTACTTC. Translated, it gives CASSAQSGRVAYEQYF.